One and the same sample provided the 4 T cell receptor beta chains below, sequenced in a study of cytomegalovirus exposure and HLA in healthy donors. PCR employed 60 Vbeta and 13 Jbeta primers. Only in-frame clones appear in the TCRdb table, and some are missing; sequencing was by immunoSEQ multiplex PCR. The data contain under 150,000 clones, 75% to 85% of them singletons. The specimen was PBMCs. Source of these receptors: a female donor in good health and CMV-seropositive.

This clone was picked up a small number of times. The chain employs TRBV2 and TRBJ2-3; the match to TRBD1 covers 10 bases. From germline, CDR1 is SNHLY and CDR2 FYNNEI. V lost 8 bases, J lost 6 bases, and 8 bases stayed unmatched. The CDR3 totals 14 residues. Here the CDR3 DNA reads TGTGCCAGCGGTGGACAGGGGGGGTTGGATACGCAGTATTTT. This encodes CASGGQGGLDTQYF.

This chain uses TRBV5-5 with TRBJ1-2; perhaps TRBD1 as D (6 bases). Germline V lookup: CDR1 SGHKS, CDR2 YYEKEE (reference sequence). V gave up 4 bases and J gave up 0 bases, with 16 bases separating them. The CDR3 sequence is 16 residues long. The CDR3 sequence is CASSPLEGQTNYGYTF. The CDR3 DNA sequence: TGTGCCAGCAGCCCCCTTGAAGGACAGACTAACTATGGCTACACCTTC.

This clone was counted only a few times. The CDR3 sequence is CASSDRDFQETQYF. Here the CDR3 DNA reads TGTGCCAGCAGCGACCGGGACTTCCAAGAGACCCAGTACTTC. The chain is built from TRBV28 and TRBJ2-5; D is possibly TRBD2 (6 bases). V lost 6 bases to trimming and J lost 1 base, with 12 bases between them. The CDR3 runs 14 residues. Germline CDR1 reads MDHEN; CDR2 reads SYDVKM.

The V and J genes are TRBV7-3 and TRBJ2-1; TRBD2 aligns across 14 bases. Germline values: CDR1 SGHTA, CDR2 FQGTGA. This CDR3 has 16 residues. V lost 5 bases to trimming and J lost 8 bases; unmatched junction nucleotides: 8. CDR3 residues: CASSAEGTSGSHEQFF. The CDR3 DNA follows: TGTGCCAGCAGCGCCGAAGGGACTAGCGGGAGTCATGAGCAGTTCTTC.